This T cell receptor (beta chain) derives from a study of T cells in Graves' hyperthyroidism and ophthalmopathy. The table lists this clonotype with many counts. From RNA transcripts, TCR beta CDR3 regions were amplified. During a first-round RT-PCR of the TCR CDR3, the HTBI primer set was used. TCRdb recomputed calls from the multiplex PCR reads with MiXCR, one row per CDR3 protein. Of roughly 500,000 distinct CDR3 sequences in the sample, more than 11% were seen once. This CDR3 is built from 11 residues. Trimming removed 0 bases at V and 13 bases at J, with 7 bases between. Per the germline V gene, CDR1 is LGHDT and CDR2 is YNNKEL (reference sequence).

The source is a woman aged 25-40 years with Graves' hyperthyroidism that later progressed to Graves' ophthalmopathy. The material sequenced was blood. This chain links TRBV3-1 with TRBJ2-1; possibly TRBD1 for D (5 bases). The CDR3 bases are TGTGCCAGCAGCCAAGATCAGGGACAGTTCTTC. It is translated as CASSQDQGQFF.